The T cell receptor beta chain described here comes from a study of regulatory T cells in long-lasting Graves disease. Building of the TCR beta libraries involved iRepertoire HTBI primers and Arm-PCR of CDR3 regions. Via MiXCR, TCRdb re-called the multiplex PCR reads, giving one row per CDR3 protein. The sample includes around 450,000 distinct CDR3 sequences, approximately 16% of them seen just once. With regard to this clonotype: Its antigen is unknown.

Germline V gene data show CDR1 as MNHEY and CDR2 as SVGEGT. The V end lost 11 bases, the J end lost 0 bases, and 16 bases lay between the germline ends. This CDR3 contains 14 residues. Time point defined: newly diagnosed GD, antithyroid drugs for less than 3 months. RNA isolated from PBMCs was used to make the TCR library. An endocrinology unit in Xi'an, China, supplied the patients. The study's findings and limits: Persistent disease showed a preference for TRBV28, TRBJ1-2 and TRBJ2-5.

The same data also contributed to another study, on T cells in Graves' hyperthyroidism and ophthalmopathy. From that report: Every diagnosis used clinical symptoms, serum thyroxine and TRAb, thyroid ultrasound and orbital computed tomography.

The material sequenced was peripheral blood mononuclear cells (PBMCs), taken at new diagnosis, from a patient treated with antithyroid drugs. The TCR originated in a middle-aged woman with Graves disease. The genes are TRBV6-2 or TRBV6-3 and TRBJ1-1; D may be TRBD1 (6 bases). CDR3 region: CAAVKWDMNTEAFF. In DNA, the CDR3 is TGTGCCGCCGTGAAGTGGGACATGAACACTGAAGCTTTCTTT.